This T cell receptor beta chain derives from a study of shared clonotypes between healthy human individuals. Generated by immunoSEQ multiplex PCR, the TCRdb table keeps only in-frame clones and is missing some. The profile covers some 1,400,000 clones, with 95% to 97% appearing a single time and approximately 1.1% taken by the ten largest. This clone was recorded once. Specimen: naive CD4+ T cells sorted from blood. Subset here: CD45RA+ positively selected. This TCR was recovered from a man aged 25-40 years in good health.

The CDR3 nucleotides read TGTGCCTGGAGTTCCCGGGAGAGCTCCTACAATGAGCAGTTCTTC. Residues: CAWSSRESSYNEQFF. J is TRBJ2-1 and V is TRBV30; tentatively, D is TRBD2 (6 bases). Trimming took off 2 bases at V and 0 bases at J, with 11 bases between the two ends. Germline V gene data show CDR1 as GTSNPN and CDR2 as SVGIG (reference sequence). There are 15 residues in the CDR3.